This T cell receptor (beta chain) comes out of a study of T cells in localized non-small cell lung cancer. As to this clone: As yet, its antigen is unknown.

Measured with immunoSEQ multiplex PCR; TCRdb has only the in-frame clones, and not every one. The table includes approximately 43,000 clones, 88% detected once. Study-wide points: For the top 100 tumor clones, a median about 62 also appeared in adjacent lung. Prolonged overall survival went with higher T cell density in the blood. The study found T cell clonality highest in uninvolved adjacent lung, above tumor.

The V gene's germline CDR1 is ENHRY and CDR2 SYGVKD. V lost 7 bases and J lost 6, with 12 bases in between. The CDR3 is made up of 12 amino acids. V and J are TRBV10-3 and TRBJ1-1; a weak D match, TRBD1 (5 bases). The sequence came from a female donor at least 60 years old with stage I squamous cell lung carcinoma. The specimen was peripheral blood, collected before any cancer treatment. This CDR3 is CAIIGERAEAFF. CDR3 DNA: TGTGCCATCATAGGGGAGAGGGCTGAAGCTTTCTTT.